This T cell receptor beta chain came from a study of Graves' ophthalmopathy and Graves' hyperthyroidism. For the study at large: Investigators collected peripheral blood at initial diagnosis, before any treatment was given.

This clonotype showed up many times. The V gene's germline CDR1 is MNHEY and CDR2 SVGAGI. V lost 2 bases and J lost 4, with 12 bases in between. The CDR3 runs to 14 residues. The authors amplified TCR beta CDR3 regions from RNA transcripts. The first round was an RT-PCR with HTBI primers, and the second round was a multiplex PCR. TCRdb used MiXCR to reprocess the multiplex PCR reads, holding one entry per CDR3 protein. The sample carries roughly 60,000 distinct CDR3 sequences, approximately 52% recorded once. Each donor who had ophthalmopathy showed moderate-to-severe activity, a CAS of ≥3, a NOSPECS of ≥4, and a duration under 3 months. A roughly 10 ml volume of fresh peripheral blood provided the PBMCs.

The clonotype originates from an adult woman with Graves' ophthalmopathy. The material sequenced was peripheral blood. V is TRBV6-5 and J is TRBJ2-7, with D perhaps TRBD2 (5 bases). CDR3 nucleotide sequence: TGTGCCAGCAGTTACGGGAGTAGCGATTACGAGCAGTACTTC. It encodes CASSYGSSDYEQYF.